This TCR beta chain was found in a study of blood T cell repertoires in COVID-19. Across the study: Samples taken during acute and convalescent COVID-19 were collected in the United States, Italy and Spain.

Original data processing: Reference gene primer amplification yielded estimated nucleated cell counts. Sequencing used immunoSEQ multiplex PCR; TCRdb keeps in-frame clones, though not all of them. V and J calls and clone size are copied from that table; D and trimming were computed from the DNA. The sample yields some 120,000 clones, about 81% seen once. The trim removed 4 bases at V and 7 bases at J, leaving 7 bases unmatched. Germline V lookup: CDR1 SEHNR, CDR2 FQNEAQ (reference sequence). CDR3 length equals 15 residues. Input material: peripheral blood. The J gene is TRBJ2-2, the V gene TRBV7-9; 9 bases line up with TRBD1. The TCR sequence derives from a woman in her fifties or sixties with acute or convalescent COVID-19. CDR3 loop: CASSSGTGWNGELFF. The CDR3 DNA reads TGTGCCAGCAGCTCCGGGACAGGGTGGAACGGGGAGCTGTTTTTT.